A selection of T cell receptor beta chains follows, all from one sample in a study of T cells in Graves' hyperthyroidism and ophthalmopathy. TCRdb independently ran MiXCR on the multiplex PCR reads; one entry per CDR3 protein. The sample lists 400,000 to 500,000 distinct CDR3 sequences, about 15% occurring once. The material sequenced was blood. The receptor set was obtained from a man younger than 30 with Graves' ophthalmopathy. The CDR3 runs from the conserved cysteine through the conserved F or W. D genes are given only for firm matches. Clone size is stated in some rows and not others, as once, few, many or a class when expanded.

V gene: TRBV19
clone size: many
J gene: TRBJ1-2
D gene: -
CDR3 protein: CASSIRRGQDLYGYTF
CDR3 DNA: TGTGCCAGTAGTATTCGAAGGGGCCAGGACCTTTATGGCTACACCTTC

V gene: TRBV7-3
clone size: many
J gene: TRBJ2-2
D gene: -
CDR3 protein: CASRLQNTGELFF
CDR3 DNA: TGTGCCAGCAGACTACAGAACACCGGGGAGCTGTTTTTT

V gene: TRBV19
clone size: -
J gene: TRBJ2-5
D gene: -
CDR3 protein: CASSMGSQETQYF
CDR3 DNA: TGTGCCAGTAGTATGGGCAGCCAAGAGACCCAGTACTTC

V gene: TRBV6-6
clone size: many
J gene: TRBJ2-1
D gene: TRBD2
CDR3 protein: CASSYLAGNEQFF
CDR3 DNA: TGTGCCAGCAGTTACCTAGCGGGGAATGAGCAGTTCTTC

V gene: TRBV6-1
clone size: many
J gene: TRBJ2-7
D gene: -
CDR3 protein: CAALEVGSRSSYEQYF
CDR3 DNA: TGTGCCGCCCTTGAAGTAGGGTCACGGAGCTCCTACGAGCAGTACTTC

V gene: TRBV7-3
clone size: -
J gene: TRBJ2-5
D gene: -
CDR3 protein: CASSSLNF
CDR3 DNA: TGTGCCAGCAGCTCCCTAAACTTC

V gene: TRBV6-1
clone size: -
J gene: TRBJ2-7
D gene: TRBD1
CDR3 protein: CASSSTGTAYEQYF
CDR3 DNA: TGTGCCAGCAGCTCCACCGGGACAGCCTACGAGCAGTACTTC

V gene: TRBV10-3
clone size: -
J gene: TRBJ2-5
D gene: TRBD2
CDR3 protein: CAISERLAGGQETQYF
CDR3 DNA: TGTGCCATCAGTGAGAGGCTAGCGGGGGGGCAAGAGACCCAGTACTTC

V gene: TRBV30
clone size: many
J gene: TRBJ2-7
D gene: -
CDR3 protein: CAWSVPASPITYEQYF
CDR3 DNA: TGTGCCTGGAGTGTACCGGCGTCTCCAATTACCTACGAGCAGTACTTC

V gene: TRBV11-2
clone size: many
J gene: TRBJ2-3
D gene: -
CDR3 protein: CASSHRVGWGADTQYF
CDR3 DNA: TGTGCCAGCAGCCACCGGGTCGGATGGGGCGCAGATACGCAGTATTTT

V gene: TRBV25-1
clone size: -
J gene: TRBJ2-3
D gene: -
CDR3 protein: CAGSDGWAWESTDTQYF
CDR3 DNA: TGTGCCGGCAGTGATGGTTGGGCTTGGGAGAGCACAGATACGCAGTATTTT

V gene: TRBV6-1
clone size: many
J gene: TRBJ2-7
D gene: TRBD2
CDR3 protein: CASSRPKLAGEDYEQYF
CDR3 DNA: TGTGCCAGCAGTCGACCGAAACTAGCGGGAGAGGACTACGAGCAGTACTTC

V gene: TRBV14
clone size: -
J gene: TRBJ2-1
D gene: TRBD2
CDR3 protein: CASSQDGREVNEQFF
CDR3 DNA: TGTGCCAGCAGCCAAGATGGGCGGGAGGTCAATGAGCAGTTCTTC

V gene: TRBV7-9
clone size: many
J gene: TRBJ2-7
D gene: -
CDR3 protein: CASSLTLGSYEQYF
CDR3 DNA: TGTGCCAGCAGCTTAACGTTAGGGTCCTACGAGCAGTACTTC

V gene: TRBV19
clone size: -
J gene: TRBJ1-1
D gene: -
CDR3 protein: CASSASAEAFF
CDR3 DNA: TGTGCCAGTAGTGCGAGCGCTGAAGCTTTCTTT

V gene: TRBV12-3/TRBV12-4
clone size: many
J gene: TRBJ2-7
D gene: -
CDR3 protein: CASSLQGAYSYEQYF
CDR3 DNA: TGTGCCAGCAGTTTGCAAGGGGCGTACTCCTACGAGCAGTACTTC

V gene: TRBV18
clone size: many
J gene: TRBJ2-7
D gene: TRBD2
CDR3 protein: CASSPRTSGNAGEQYF
CDR3 DNA: TGTGCCAGCTCACCGAGGACTAGCGGCAACGCTGGCGAGCAGTACTTC

V gene: TRBV10-3
clone size: -
J gene: TRBJ2-7
D gene: -
CDR3 protein: CAIKDGPYEQYF
CDR3 DNA: TGTGCCATCAAGGACGGCCCCTACGAGCAGTACTTC

V gene: TRBV9
clone size: many
J gene: TRBJ2-3
D gene: TRBD2
CDR3 protein: CASSVGGGGLTDTQYF
CDR3 DNA: TGTGCCAGCAGCGTAGGGGGGGGAGGACTCACAGATACGCAGTATTTT

V gene: TRBV12-3/TRBV12-4
clone size: many
J gene: TRBJ2-1
D gene: TRBD2
CDR3 protein: CASSRLAGTAYNEQFF
CDR3 DNA: TGTGCCAGCAGCCGACTAGCGGGAACGGCCTACAATGAGCAGTTCTTC

V gene: TRBV24-1
clone size: many
J gene: TRBJ2-3
D gene: TRBD2
CDR3 protein: CATSGSGGADTQYF
CDR3 DNA: TGTGCCACCAGTGGTAGCGGGGGGGCGGATACGCAGTATTTT

V gene: TRBV11-2
clone size: many
J gene: TRBJ2-3
D gene: -
CDR3 protein: CASSLIHGGTTSTDTQYF
CDR3 DNA: TGTGCCAGCAGCTTAATCCACGGGGGCACAACTAGCACAGATACGCAGTATTTT

V gene: TRBV5-1
clone size: -
J gene: TRBJ1-1
D gene: -
CDR3 protein: CASSLGRGAGTEAFF
CDR3 DNA: TGCGCCAGCAGCTTGGGCCGGGGAGCGGGCACTGAAGCTTTCTTT

V gene: TRBV5-1
clone size: -
J gene: TRBJ2-5
D gene: TRBD2
CDR3 protein: CASSLPSGGEETQYF
CDR3 DNA: TGTGCCAGCAGCTTGCCTAGCGGGGGGGAAGAGACCCAGTACTTC